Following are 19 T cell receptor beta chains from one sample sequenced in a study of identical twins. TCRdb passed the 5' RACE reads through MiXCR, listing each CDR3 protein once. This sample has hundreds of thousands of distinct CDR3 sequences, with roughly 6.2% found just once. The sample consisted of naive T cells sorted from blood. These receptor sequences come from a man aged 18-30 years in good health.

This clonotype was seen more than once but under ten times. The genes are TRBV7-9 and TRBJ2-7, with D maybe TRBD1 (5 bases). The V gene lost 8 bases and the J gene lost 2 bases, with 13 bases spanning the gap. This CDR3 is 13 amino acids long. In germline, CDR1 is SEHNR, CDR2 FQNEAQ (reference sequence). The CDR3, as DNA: TGTGCCAGCCGCACAGGACGGACCTACGAGCAGTACTTC. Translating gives CASRTGRTYEQYF.

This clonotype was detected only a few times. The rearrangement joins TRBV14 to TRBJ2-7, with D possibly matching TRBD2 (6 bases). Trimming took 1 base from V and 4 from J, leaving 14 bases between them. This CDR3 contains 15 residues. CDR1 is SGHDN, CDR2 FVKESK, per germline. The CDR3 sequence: CASSQAPGLLYEQYF. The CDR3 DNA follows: TGTGCCAGCAGCCAAGCCCCGGGACTCTTATACGAGCAGTACTTC.

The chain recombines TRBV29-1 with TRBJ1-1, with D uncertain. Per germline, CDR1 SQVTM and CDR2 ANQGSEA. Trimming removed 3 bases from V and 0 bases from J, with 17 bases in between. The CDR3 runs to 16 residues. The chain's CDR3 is CSVENPGSGVNTEAFF. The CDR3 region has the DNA TGCAGCGTTGAGAACCCGGGGTCCGGGGTGAACACTGAAGCTTTCTTT.

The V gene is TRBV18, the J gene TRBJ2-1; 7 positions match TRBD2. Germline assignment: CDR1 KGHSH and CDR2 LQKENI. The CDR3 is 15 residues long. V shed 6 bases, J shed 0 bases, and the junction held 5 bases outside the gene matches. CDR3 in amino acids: CASSLLAVSYNEQFF. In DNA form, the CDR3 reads TGTGCCAGCTCGCTCCTAGCGGTCTCCTACAATGAGCAGTTCTTC.

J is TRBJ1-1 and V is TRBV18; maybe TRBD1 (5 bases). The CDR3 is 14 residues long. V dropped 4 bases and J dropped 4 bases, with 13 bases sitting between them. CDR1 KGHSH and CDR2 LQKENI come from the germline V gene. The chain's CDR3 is CASSLQGLPTEAFF. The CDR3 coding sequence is TGTGCCAGCTCACTGCAGGGTCTCCCCACTGAAGCTTTCTTT.

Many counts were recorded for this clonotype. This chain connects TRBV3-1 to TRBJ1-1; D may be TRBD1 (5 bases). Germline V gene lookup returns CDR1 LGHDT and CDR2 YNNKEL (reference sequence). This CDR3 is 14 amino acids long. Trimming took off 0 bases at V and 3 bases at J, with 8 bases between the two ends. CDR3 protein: CASSQDSGYTEAFF. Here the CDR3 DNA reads TGTGCCAGCAGCCAAGATTCAGGGTACACTGAAGCTTTCTTT.

CDR3 amino acids: CASSQKAPGTSAYNEQFF. Written as DNA, the CDR3 is TGCGCCAGCAGCCAGAAGGCACCCGGGACTAGCGCCTACAATGAGCAGTTCTTC. The chain is built from TRBV4-1 and TRBJ2-1; TRBD2 aligns across 10 bases. This CDR3 region has 18 residues. With 3 bases clipped from V and 2 bases from J, the junction kept 10 bases outside the gene matches. Germline loops: CDR1 MGHRA, CDR2 YSYEKL.

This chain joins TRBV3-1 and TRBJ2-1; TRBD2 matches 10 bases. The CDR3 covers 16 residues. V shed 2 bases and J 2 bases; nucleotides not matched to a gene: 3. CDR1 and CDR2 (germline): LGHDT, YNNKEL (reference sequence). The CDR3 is CASSQLSGGAYNEQFF. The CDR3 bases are TGTGCCAGCAGCCAACTAAGCGGGGGGGCCTACAATGAGCAGTTCTTC.

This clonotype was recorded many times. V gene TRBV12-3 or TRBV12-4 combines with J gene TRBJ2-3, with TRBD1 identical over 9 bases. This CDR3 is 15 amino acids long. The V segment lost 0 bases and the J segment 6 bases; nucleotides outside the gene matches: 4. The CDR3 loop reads CASSLADRGTDTQYF. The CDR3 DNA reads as TGTGCCAGCAGTTTAGCGGACAGGGGAACGGATACGCAGTATTTT.

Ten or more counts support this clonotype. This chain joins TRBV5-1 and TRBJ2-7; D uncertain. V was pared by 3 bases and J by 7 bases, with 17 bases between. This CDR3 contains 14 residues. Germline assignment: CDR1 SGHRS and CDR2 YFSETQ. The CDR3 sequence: CASSSSGLTWEQYF. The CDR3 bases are TGCGCCAGCAGCTCATCGGGCCTGACCTGGGAGCAGTACTTC.

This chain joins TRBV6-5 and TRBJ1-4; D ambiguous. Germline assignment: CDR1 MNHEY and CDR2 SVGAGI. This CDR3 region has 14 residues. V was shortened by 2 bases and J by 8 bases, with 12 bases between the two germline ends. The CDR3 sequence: CASSYATLGEKLFF. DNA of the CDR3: TGTGCCAGCAGTTACGCGACCCTGGGAGAAAAACTGTTTTTT.

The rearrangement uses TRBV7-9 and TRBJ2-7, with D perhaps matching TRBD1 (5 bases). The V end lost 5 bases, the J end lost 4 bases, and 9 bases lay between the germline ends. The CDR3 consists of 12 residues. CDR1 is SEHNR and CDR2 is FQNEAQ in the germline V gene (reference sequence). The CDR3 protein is CASSPDIYEQYF. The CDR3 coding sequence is TGTGCCAGCAGCCCGGACATATACGAGCAGTACTTC. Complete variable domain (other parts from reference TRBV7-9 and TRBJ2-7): DTGVSQNPRHKITKRGQNVTFRCDPISEHNRLYWYRQTLGQGPEFLTYFQNEAQLEKSRLLSDRFSAERPKGSFSTLEIQRTEQGDSAMYLCASSPDIYEQYFGPGTRLTVT.

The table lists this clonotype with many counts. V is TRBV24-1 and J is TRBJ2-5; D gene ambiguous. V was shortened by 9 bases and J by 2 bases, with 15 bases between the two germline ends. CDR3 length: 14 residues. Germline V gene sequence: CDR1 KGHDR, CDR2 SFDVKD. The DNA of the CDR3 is TGTGCCACCGGTGGGTTCGACGGACAAGAGACCCAGTACTTC. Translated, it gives CATGGFDGQETQYF.

In DNA form, the CDR3 reads TGTGCCAGCAGCCCCCTAGCGGGAGAAGGCGAGCAGTTCTTC. This gives the protein CASSPLAGEGEQFF. J is TRBJ2-1 and V is TRBV7-2, with 10 nucleotides matching TRBD2. Germline CDR1 is SGHTA and CDR2 is FQGNSA. V was pared by 5 bases and J by 10 bases, with 8 bases of the junction left unmatched. The CDR3 runs to 14 residues.

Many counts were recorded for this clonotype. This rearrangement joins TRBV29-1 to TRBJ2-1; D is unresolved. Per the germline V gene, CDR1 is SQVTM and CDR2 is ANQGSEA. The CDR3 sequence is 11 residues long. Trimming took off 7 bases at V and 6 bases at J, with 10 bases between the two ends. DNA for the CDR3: TGCAGCGCCTTAATGGTCAATGAGCAGTTCTTC. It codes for CSALMVNEQFF.

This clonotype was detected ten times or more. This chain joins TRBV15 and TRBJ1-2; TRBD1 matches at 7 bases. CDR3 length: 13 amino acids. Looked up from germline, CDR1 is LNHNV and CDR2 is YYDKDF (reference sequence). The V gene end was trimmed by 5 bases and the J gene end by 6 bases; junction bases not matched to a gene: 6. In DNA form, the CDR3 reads TGTGCCACCAGCGAGACAGGGCGGAATGGCTACACCTTC. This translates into CATSETGRNGYTF. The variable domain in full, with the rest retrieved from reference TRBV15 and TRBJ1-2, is DAMVIQNPRYQVTQFGKPVTLSCSQTLNHNVMYWYQQKSSQAPKLLFHYYDKDFNNEADTPDNFQSRRPNTSFCFLDIRSPGLGDTAMYLCATSETGRNGYTFGSGTRLTVV.

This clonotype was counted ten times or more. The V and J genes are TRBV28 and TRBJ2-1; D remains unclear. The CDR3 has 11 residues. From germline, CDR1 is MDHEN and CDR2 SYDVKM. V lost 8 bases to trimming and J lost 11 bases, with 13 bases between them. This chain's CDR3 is CASSDRVKQFF. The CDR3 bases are TGTGCCAGCTCGGACCGCGTCAAGCAGTTCTTC.

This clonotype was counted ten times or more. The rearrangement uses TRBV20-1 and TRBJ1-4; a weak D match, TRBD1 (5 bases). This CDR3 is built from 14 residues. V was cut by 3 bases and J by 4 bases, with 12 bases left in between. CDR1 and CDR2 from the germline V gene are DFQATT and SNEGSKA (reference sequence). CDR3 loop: CSARPGTINEKLFF. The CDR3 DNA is TGCAGTGCTAGGCCCGGGACGATTAATGAAAAACTGTTTTTT.

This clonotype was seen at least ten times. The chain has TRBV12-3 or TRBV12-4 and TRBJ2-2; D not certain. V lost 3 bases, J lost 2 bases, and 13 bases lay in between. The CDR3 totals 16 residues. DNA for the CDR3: TGTGCCAGCAGTTTCACCCCCCCGGGTAACACCGGGGAGCTGTTTTTT. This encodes CASSFTPPGNTGELFF.